These T cell receptor beta chains were read from a single sample in a study of cytomegalovirus exposure and HLA in healthy donors. The table came from immunoSEQ multiplex PCR; TCRdb's copy has only in-frame clones and leaves some out. The data contain approximately 49,000 clones, around 94% of them singletons. The sequencing input was PBMCs. These receptors were obtained from a man aged 18 to 35 in good health and CMV-seronegative. The CDR3 runs from the conserved cysteine through the conserved F or W. Fields, in order: V gene, D gene, J gene, clone size, CDR3 DNA, CDR3 protein. The D gene is left open where the match is weak. Clone size is not always given. Where it is, it says once, few, many or a class for expanded clones.

>TRBV27|-|TRBJ2-7|-
TGTGCCAGCTCAACCTCCGGGTCAATCTACGAGCAGTACTTC
CASSTSGSIYEQYF
>TRBV7-9|-|TRBJ1-4|once
TGTGCCAGCAGCCGTACCGGGACAACTAATGAAAAACTGTTTTTT
CASSRTGTTNEKLFF
>TRBV2|-|TRBJ2-1|-
TGTGCCAGCAGTCCAGGGTCCCCCTCCTACAATGAGCAGTTCTTC
CASSPGSPSYNEQFF
>TRBV29-1|TRBD2|TRBJ2-3|-
TGCAGCGTTGTGGGCGGGAGGGCCGGTGCAGATACGCAGTATTTT
CSVVGGRAGADTQYF
>TRBV25-1|TRBD2|TRBJ2-7|once
TGTGCCAGCAGTGGAGGGACTAGCGGGAGAAATAAGCAGTACTTC
CASSGGTSGRNKQYF
>TRBV30|-|TRBJ1-2|-
TGTGCCTGGAGTGTATCTTCCGGTGGCTACACCTTC
CAWSVSSGGYTF
>TRBV25-1|-|TRBJ1-3|-
TGTGCCAGCAGTGAAATCGTGGGAGCTAACTCTGGAAACACCATATATTTT
CASSEIVGANSGNTIYF
>TRBV28|-|TRBJ2-1|-
TGTGCCAGCACCCAGGCCAATGAGCAGTTCTTC
CASTQANEQFF
>TRBV28|TRBD1|TRBJ2-2|-
TGTGCCAGCAGTAGTACGGGACAGGGGGCGATCGGGGAGCTGTTTTTT
CASSSTGQGAIGELFF
>TRBV30|TRBD1|TRBJ2-7|-
TGTGCCTGGAGTGCCGGGGACAGGGGCTACGAGCAGTACTTC
CAWSAGDRGYEQYF
>TRBV11-2|-|TRBJ2-1|once
TGTGCCAGCAGCGAAGGGGGAAGCTCCTACAATGAGCAGTTCTTC
CASSEGGSSYNEQFF
>TRBV5-4|TRBD2|TRBJ2-1|-
TGTGCCAGCAGCCCGGGACTAGCGGCGTACAATGAGCAGTTCTTC
CASSPGLAAYNEQFF
>TRBV7-9|TRBD1|TRBJ2-2|once
TGTGCCAGCAGCGACAGGGTCACCGGGGAGCTGTTTTTT
CASSDRVTGELFF
>TRBV7-6|TRBD2|TRBJ2-3|-
TGTGCCAGCAGCTCCGGACTAGCGACCTTGGCGGATACGCAGTATTTT
CASSSGLATLADTQYF
>TRBV11-3|-|TRBJ2-3|-
TGTGCCAGCAGCTTAGATCCGAGCACAGATACGCAGTATTTT
CASSLDPSTDTQYF
>TRBV7-2|-|TRBJ2-5|-
TGTGCCAGCAGCTTATCCCCTCAAGAGACCCAGTACTTC
CASSLSPQETQYF
>TRBV5-1|TRBD1|TRBJ1-2|-
TGCGCCAGCAGGGCCGGGACAGGGCTTACCTATGGCTACACCTTC
CASRAGTGLTYGYTF
>TRBV6-5|TRBD1|TRBJ2-7|-
TGTGCCAGCAGTTACCGGGACAGGGGGCTGTACGAGCAGTACTTC
CASSYRDRGLYEQYF
>TRBV5-1|-|TRBJ1-1|-
TGCGCCAGCAGCATGGGCAGCACTGAAGCTTTCTTT
CASSMGSTEAFF
>TRBV19|-|TRBJ1-3|-
TGTGCCAGTAGGGCATCTGGAAACACCATATATTTT
CASRASGNTIYF
>TRBV2|-|TRBJ2-5|-
TGTGCCAGCAGTTTCTTGTACCAAGAGACCCAGTACTTC
CASSFLYQETQYF
>TRBV6-1|TRBD1|TRBJ1-4|-
TGTGCCAGCAGTGACCGGGACAGGGCGTTGGCTAATGAAAAACTGTTTTTT
CASSDRDRALANEKLFF
>TRBV28|-|TRBJ2-7|-
TGTGCCACAAACCTAGCCGGGCGGTCCGAGCAGTACTTC
CATNLAGRSEQYF
>TRBV29-1|-|TRBJ2-2|-
TGCAGCGTTGTGCTAGGGGTAGGGACCGGGGAGCTGTTTTTT
CSVVLGVGTGELFF
>TRBV11-3|-|TRBJ2-2|-
TGTGCCAGCAGCTTAGTCGCGGGTTCCACCGGGGAGCTGTTTTTT
CASSLVAGSTGELFF
>TRBV6-6|TRBD1|TRBJ1-2|-
TGTGCCAGCAGAGCGATCTTGGGGACAGGGGTAGGCTACACCTTC
CASRAILGTGVGYTF
>TRBV13|TRBD2|TRBJ2-3|-
TGTGCCAGCAGCTTAAGTAGCGGGAGCACAGATACGCAGTATTTT
CASSLSSGSTDTQYF
>TRBV28|-|TRBJ1-1|-
TGTGCCAGCAAGGACAGGAACACTGAAGCTTTCTTT
CASKDRNTEAFF
>TRBV19|TRBD1|TRBJ1-5|-
TGTGCCACTATGGGACAGCCAGTCGGGCCCCAGCATTTT
CATMGQPVGPQHF
>TRBV7-8|-|TRBJ2-1|-
TGTGCCAGCAGCTTTAGTACTAGCGAGCAGTTCTTC
CASSFSTSEQFF
>TRBV30|-|TRBJ1-2|-
TGTGCCTGGAGTCCTCCGGGGGGGTTCAAGTACACCTTC
CAWSPPGGFKYTF
>TRBV27|-|TRBJ1-2|-
TGTGCCAGCAGTTATCGGCCGGGGGGCTATGGCTACACCTTC
CASSYRPGGYGYTF
>TRBV28|-|TRBJ1-5|-
TGTGCCAGCAGTGTACAGGGTCGACAGCCCCAGCATTTT
CASSVQGRQPQHF
>TRBV9|TRBD1|TRBJ2-5|-
TGTGCCAGCAGCGTAGGGGGCAGGGGGCTCCCTAAAGAGACCCAGTACTTC
CASSVGGRGLPKETQYF
>TRBV7-9|-|TRBJ2-7|-
TGTGCCAGCAGCTTTGTAGAGGGAGGCCACGAGCAGTACTTC
CASSFVEGGHEQYF
>TRBV29-1|-|TRBJ2-1|-
TGCAGCACCGGCTCAGGGTTCAATGAGCAGTTCTTC
CSTGSGFNEQFF
>TRBV30|TRBD1|TRBJ2-7|-
TGTGCCTGGAGTGTACAAAGGGGGCGAATCTACGAGCAGTACTTC
CAWSVQRGRIYEQYF
>TRBV2|TRBD2|TRBJ2-5|-
TGTGCCAGCAGACTGACCCGACTAGCGGACCAAGAGACCCAGTACTTC
CASRLTRLADQETQYF